These T cell receptor beta chains were read from a single sample in a study of cytomegalovirus exposure and HLA in healthy donors. Profiled with immunoSEQ multiplex PCR; TCRdb holds only in-frame clones, not every one. The specimen's table records more than 100,000 clones. The sample was PBMCs. The receptors were gathered from a woman aged 40 to 50 in good health and CMV-seronegative. CDR3s include the opening cysteine and the closing phenylalanine or tryptophan. D genes are given only for firm matches.

CDR3nt: TGTGCCAGCAGCTTAGTACCAGCGGGGATTGAAGAGACCCAGTACTTC
CDR3aa: CASSLVPAGIEETQYF
j_gene: TRBJ2-5
v_gene: TRBV7-2
d_gene: TRBD2

CDR3nt: TGTGCCAGTAGTAGGGTGGACAGGGTACTGTTTTTT
CDR3aa: CASSRVDRVLFF
j_gene: TRBJ1-4
v_gene: TRBV19
d_gene: TRBD1

CDR3nt: TGTGCCAGCAGTCTACTCACCGGGGAGCTGTTTTTT
CDR3aa: CASSLLTGELFF
j_gene: TRBJ2-2
v_gene: TRBV28
d_gene: -

CDR3nt: TGTGCCAGCAGTTACGCGCAGGGAAGTAATTCACCCCTCCACTTT
CDR3aa: CASSYAQGSNSPLHF
j_gene: TRBJ1-6
v_gene: TRBV6-5
d_gene: -

CDR3nt: TGTGCCAGCAGCTTAAGCACAGGAGGGGAAAACACCATATATTTT
CDR3aa: CASSLSTGGENTIYF
j_gene: TRBJ1-3
v_gene: TRBV7-9
d_gene: -

CDR3nt: TGTGCCATCAACCCTAGCGGGGAGAATATCTACGAGCAGTACTTC
CDR3aa: CAINPSGENIYEQYF
j_gene: TRBJ2-7
v_gene: TRBV10-3
d_gene: TRBD2

CDR3nt: TGTGCCAGTAGTGGCCCGGGCAGGGGGTATTCACCCCTCCACTTT
CDR3aa: CASSGPGRGYSPLHF
j_gene: TRBJ1-6
v_gene: TRBV19
d_gene: TRBD1

CDR3nt: TGTGCCAGCAGTACTCCCTCAGGGTCCTACGAGCAGTACTTC
CDR3aa: CASSTPSGSYEQYF
j_gene: TRBJ2-7
v_gene: TRBV28
d_gene: -

CDR3nt: TGTGCCAGCGTAGCGGGGGGGGCAGGCGGGGAGCTGTTTTTT
CDR3aa: CASVAGGAGGELFF
j_gene: TRBJ2-2
v_gene: TRBV28
d_gene: TRBD2

CDR3nt: TGCGCCAGCAGTGACGTACGAACGAGCTCCTATAATTCACCCCTCCACTTT
CDR3aa: CASSDVRTSSYNSPLHF
j_gene: TRBJ1-6
v_gene: TRBV10-2
d_gene: -

CDR3nt: TGTGCCAGTAGTATGGGACTAAGGTTGAATTCACCCCTCCACTTT
CDR3aa: CASSMGLRLNSPLHF
j_gene: TRBJ1-6
v_gene: TRBV19
d_gene: -

CDR3nt: TGTGCCAGCAGCTTAGGGACAGGGCGGGGGCAGTACTTC
CDR3aa: CASSLGTGRGQYF
j_gene: TRBJ2-7
v_gene: TRBV7-9
d_gene: TRBD1

CDR3nt: TGTGCCATCAGTGAGGTGGCAGGTCTGGGCACTGAAGCTTTCTTT
CDR3aa: CAISEVAGLGTEAFF
j_gene: TRBJ1-1
v_gene: TRBV10-3
d_gene: -

CDR3nt: TGTGCCAGCCGCGAAAAAGGAAGCAGGGCTGAAAAACTGTTTTTT
CDR3aa: CASREKGSRAEKLFF
j_gene: TRBJ1-4
v_gene: TRBV28
d_gene: -

CDR3nt: TGTGCCAGTAGTATAGGAATTGGGCTCGTATCTGGAAACGCCATATATTTT
CDR3aa: CASSIGIGLVSGNAIYF
j_gene: TRBJ1-3
v_gene: TRBV19
d_gene: -

CDR3nt: TGTGCCAGCAGCCTTCCCCAGGGGGCGGGGAGCGCAGATACGCAGTATTTT
CDR3aa: CASSLPQGAGSADTQYF
j_gene: TRBJ2-3
v_gene: TRBV9
d_gene: TRBD1

CDR3nt: TGTGCCAGCAGCTCAGGGGATTTAGCCAAAAACATTCAGTACTTC
CDR3aa: CASSSGDLAKNIQYF
j_gene: TRBJ2-4
v_gene: TRBV7-9
d_gene: -

CDR3nt: TGTGCCAGCAGCCAATCAGGAGTATCACCCCTCCACTTT
CDR3aa: CASSQSGVSPLHF
j_gene: TRBJ1-6
v_gene: TRBV16
d_gene: -

CDR3nt: TGTGCCAGCAGCCGGACAGGGATAGCCAAAAACATTCAGTACTTC
CDR3aa: CASSRTGIAKNIQYF
j_gene: TRBJ2-4
v_gene: TRBV9
d_gene: TRBD1

CDR3nt: TGTGCCAGCGGTTCGGGACAGGGAAACTATGGCTACACCTTC
CDR3aa: CASGSGQGNYGYTF
j_gene: TRBJ1-2
v_gene: TRBV6-5
d_gene: TRBD1

CDR3nt: TGTGCCAGCAGTGAGGGGGGGAGTACTTTCAATGAGCAGTTCTTC
CDR3aa: CASSEGGSTFNEQFF
j_gene: TRBJ2-1
v_gene: TRBV6-1
d_gene: TRBD2

CDR3nt: TGTGCCAGCTCACCTCTTAACACTAATAGCAATCAGCCCCAGCATTTT
CDR3aa: CASSPLNTNSNQPQHF
j_gene: TRBJ1-5
v_gene: TRBV18
d_gene: -

CDR3nt: TGTGCCAGCACCGACACGGGGTTGAACACTGAAGCTTTCTTT
CDR3aa: CASTDTGLNTEAFF
j_gene: TRBJ1-1
v_gene: TRBV6-6
d_gene: -

CDR3nt: TGTGCCAGCAGCCCCCCGGGACAGAGATTCGTGGGGACCCAGTACTTC
CDR3aa: CASSPPGQRFVGTQYF
j_gene: TRBJ2-5
v_gene: TRBV7-9
d_gene: TRBD1

CDR3nt: TGTGCCAGCAGCCTCTTTACCCCCACCTACAGAGCTAACTATGGCTACACCTTC
CDR3aa: CASSLFTPTYRANYGYTF
j_gene: TRBJ1-2
v_gene: TRBV27
d_gene: -

CDR3nt: TGTGCCAGCAGTTACGGGGGGACAGGTATCTTCTCTGGCTACACCTTC
CDR3aa: CASSYGGTGIFSGYTF
j_gene: TRBJ1-2
v_gene: TRBV6-5
d_gene: TRBD1

CDR3nt: TGTGCCAGCAGCCGAGACAGGGGGCTTGGAAACACCATATATTTT
CDR3aa: CASSRDRGLGNTIYF
j_gene: TRBJ1-3
v_gene: TRBV13
d_gene: TRBD1

CDR3nt: TGCGCCAGCAGCAGATCGGGACAGACTTTGAACACTGAAGCTTTCTTT
CDR3aa: CASSRSGQTLNTEAFF
j_gene: TRBJ1-1
v_gene: TRBV5-1
d_gene: TRBD1

CDR3nt: TGTGCCAGCAGCTTACGGGAGAACACTGAAGCTTTCTTT
CDR3aa: CASSLRENTEAFF
j_gene: TRBJ1-1
v_gene: TRBV7-2
d_gene: -

CDR3nt: TGTGCCAGCGGAGTGACAGGGGTTGACTATGGCTACACCTTC
CDR3aa: CASGVTGVDYGYTF
j_gene: TRBJ1-2
v_gene: TRBV25-1
d_gene: TRBD1

CDR3nt: TGTGCCAGCAGCCAATTACCGGGGGGAGAGACCCAGTACTTC
CDR3aa: CASSQLPGGETQYF
j_gene: TRBJ2-5
v_gene: TRBV16
d_gene: TRBD2

CDR3nt: TGTGCCAGCAGCCAAATAGGACAGCGCACAGATACGCAGTATTTT
CDR3aa: CASSQIGQRTDTQYF
j_gene: TRBJ2-3
v_gene: TRBV5-6
d_gene: -

CDR3nt: TGCAGCGTTGGCCTCGTAAGCTCTTCCGGGACCCAGTACTTC
CDR3aa: CSVGLVSSSGTQYF
j_gene: TRBJ2-5
v_gene: TRBV29-1
d_gene: -

CDR3nt: TGTGCCAGCAGCTTAGGGTGGACAACAGCACCAACTAATGAAAAACTGTTTTTT
CDR3aa: CASSLGWTTAPTNEKLFF
j_gene: TRBJ1-4
v_gene: TRBV11-2
d_gene: -

CDR3nt: TGTGCCAGCAGCAGGGGGACAGGGGGGAACTACAATGAGCAGTTCTTC
CDR3aa: CASSRGTGGNYNEQFF
j_gene: TRBJ2-1
v_gene: TRBV7-2
d_gene: TRBD1

CDR3nt: TGTGCCAGTAGTACCAATGGACTAGCGGGGACCGGGGAGCTGTTTTTT
CDR3aa: CASSTNGLAGTGELFF
j_gene: TRBJ2-2
v_gene: TRBV19
d_gene: TRBD2

CDR3nt: TGTGCCAGCAGTCGGGAGGGTAACACTGAAGCTTTCTTT
CDR3aa: CASSREGNTEAFF
j_gene: TRBJ1-1
v_gene: TRBV7-9
d_gene: -

CDR3nt: TGTGCCAGTAGCGACTTAGGGGGCGACACTGAAGCTTTCTTT
CDR3aa: CASSDLGGDTEAFF
j_gene: TRBJ1-1
v_gene: TRBV19
d_gene: TRBD1

CDR3nt: TGTGCCAGCAGCTTAGCCTTCACTTTACGTCAAGAGACCCAGTACTTC
CDR3aa: CASSLAFTLRQETQYF
j_gene: TRBJ2-5
v_gene: TRBV7-8
d_gene: -

CDR3nt: TGTGCCAGCAGTTACAGGAGTGCAACTAATGAAAAACTGTTTTTT
CDR3aa: CASSYRSATNEKLFF
j_gene: TRBJ1-4
v_gene: TRBV6-5
d_gene: -

CDR3nt: TGTGCCAGTGCCCTTGTAGGCGGGGGGGGGCAGACCCAGTACTTC
CDR3aa: CASALVGGGGQTQYF
j_gene: TRBJ2-5
v_gene: TRBV5-6
d_gene: TRBD2

CDR3nt: TGTGCCAGCAGTGAACCGGCCAGGGGCCCCCACGGTAGTGAAGCTTTCTTT
CDR3aa: CASSEPARGPHGSEAFF
j_gene: TRBJ1-1
v_gene: TRBV6-1
d_gene: -

CDR3nt: TGTGCCAGCAGTAGGGGTTCGGTTATGAACACTGAAGCTTTCTTT
CDR3aa: CASSRGSVMNTEAFF
j_gene: TRBJ1-1
v_gene: TRBV28
d_gene: -

CDR3nt: TGCGCCAGCAGCCAAGGGACTAGCGCTAACACCGGGGAGCTGTTTTTT
CDR3aa: CASSQGTSANTGELFF
j_gene: TRBJ2-2
v_gene: TRBV4-1
d_gene: TRBD2

CDR3nt: TGCAGCGGCCAAGGGCTAGCGGGTCGGAATGAGCAGTTCTTC
CDR3aa: CSGQGLAGRNEQFF
j_gene: TRBJ2-1
v_gene: TRBV29-1
d_gene: TRBD2

CDR3nt: TGTGCCAGCAGCGCGGAATCGCAGCCCCAGCATTTT
CDR3aa: CASSAESQPQHF
j_gene: TRBJ1-5
v_gene: TRBV5-5
d_gene: -

CDR3nt: TGTGCCAGCAGTTCGGGGACAGTCTATGGCTACACCTTC
CDR3aa: CASSSGTVYGYTF
j_gene: TRBJ1-2
v_gene: TRBV28
d_gene: TRBD1

CDR3nt: TGTGCCAGCTCGGATACTAGCGGAACATACAATGAGCAGTTCTTC
CDR3aa: CASSDTSGTYNEQFF
j_gene: TRBJ2-1
v_gene: TRBV18
d_gene: TRBD2

CDR3nt: TGTGCCAGCAGTCAGGGATTCTACCGGGGCTACACCTTC
CDR3aa: CASSQGFYRGYTF
j_gene: TRBJ1-2
v_gene: TRBV28
d_gene: -

CDR3nt: TGTGCCAGCAGCTCAGGATCCGACAGGGCTGGAAACACCATATATTTT
CDR3aa: CASSSGSDRAGNTIYF
j_gene: TRBJ1-3
v_gene: TRBV7-9
d_gene: TRBD1

CDR3nt: TGTGCCAGCAGCCGACTCGGTGGCTACACCTTC
CDR3aa: CASSRLGGYTF
j_gene: TRBJ1-2
v_gene: TRBV13
d_gene: -

CDR3nt: TGTGCCAGCAGCTTCTTGACAGGGCCAAGCTACGAACAGTACTTC
CDR3aa: CASSFLTGPSYEQYF
j_gene: TRBJ2-7
v_gene: TRBV5-6
d_gene: TRBD1

CDR3nt: TGTGCCAGCCGCACCGGGACATTCGCGAACACCGGGGAGCTGTTTTTT
CDR3aa: CASRTGTFANTGELFF
j_gene: TRBJ2-2
v_gene: TRBV11-2
d_gene: -

CDR3nt: TGCGCCAGCAGCCAGCCCGGACAGGGAGGGACTGAAGCTTTCTTT
CDR3aa: CASSQPGQGGTEAFF
j_gene: TRBJ1-1
v_gene: TRBV4-3
d_gene: TRBD1

CDR3nt: TGTGCCAGTGCAGACAGGGTGAGCTACGAGCAGTACTTC
CDR3aa: CASADRVSYEQYF
j_gene: TRBJ2-7
v_gene: TRBV19
d_gene: TRBD1